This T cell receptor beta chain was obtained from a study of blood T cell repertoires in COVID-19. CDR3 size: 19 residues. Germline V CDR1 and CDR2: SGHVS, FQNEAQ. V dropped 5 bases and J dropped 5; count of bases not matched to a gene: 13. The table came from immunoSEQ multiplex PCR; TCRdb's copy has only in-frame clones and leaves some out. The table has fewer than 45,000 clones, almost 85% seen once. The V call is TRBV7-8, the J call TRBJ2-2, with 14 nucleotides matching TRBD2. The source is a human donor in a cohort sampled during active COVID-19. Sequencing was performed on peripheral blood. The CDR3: CASSQTGTSGSGETGELFF. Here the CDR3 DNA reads TGTGCCAGCAGCCAAACCGGGACTAGCGGGAGCGGGGAAACCGGGGAGCTGTTTTTT.